Below, one T cell receptor beta chain is given with its context. The antigen is undetermined. The entry originates in a study of cytomegalovirus exposure and HLA in healthy donors. Overall study: In terms of ancestry, the Caucasian-associated cluster contained 75% to 85% of the approximately 400 genotyped donors. Study-level points and caveats: In all likelihood, a cluster of highly shared sequence variants was a sequencing artifact.

Researchers ran the PCR with 60 Vbeta and 13 Jbeta primers. This table comes from immunoSEQ multiplex PCR, and its TCRdb copy is limited to in-frame clones, with some not included. This sample carries some 90,000 clones, 65% to 85% of them seen once, and the ten largest clones take around 3%. The CDR3 spans 17 residues. V was clipped by 0 bases and J by 1 base, with 15 bases between them. Germline V lookup: CDR1 SGHVS, CDR2 FQNEAQ. The chain uses TRBV7-8 and TRBJ1-2, with D perhaps TRBD1 (6 bases). This sequence originates from a man between 25 and 39 years old in good health and CMV-seronegative. The sample consisted of PBMCs. The CDR3, as DNA: TGTGCCAGCAGCTTAGCGAGGGCAGGGGTCGATAACTATGGCTACACCTTC. Protein product: CASSLARAGVDNYGYTF.